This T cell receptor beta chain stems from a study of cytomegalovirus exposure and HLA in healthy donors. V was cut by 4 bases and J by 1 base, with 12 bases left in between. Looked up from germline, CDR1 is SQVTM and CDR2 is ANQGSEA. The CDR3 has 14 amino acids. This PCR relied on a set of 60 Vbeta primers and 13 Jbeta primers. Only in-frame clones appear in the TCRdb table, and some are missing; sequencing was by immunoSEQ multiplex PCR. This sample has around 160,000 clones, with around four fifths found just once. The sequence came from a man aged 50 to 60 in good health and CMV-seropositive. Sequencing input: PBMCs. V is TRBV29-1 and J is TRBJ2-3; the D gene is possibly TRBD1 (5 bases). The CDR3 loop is CSVGQLGRTDTQYF. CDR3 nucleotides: TGCAGCGTTGGACAGTTAGGGCGCACAGATACGCAGTATTTT.